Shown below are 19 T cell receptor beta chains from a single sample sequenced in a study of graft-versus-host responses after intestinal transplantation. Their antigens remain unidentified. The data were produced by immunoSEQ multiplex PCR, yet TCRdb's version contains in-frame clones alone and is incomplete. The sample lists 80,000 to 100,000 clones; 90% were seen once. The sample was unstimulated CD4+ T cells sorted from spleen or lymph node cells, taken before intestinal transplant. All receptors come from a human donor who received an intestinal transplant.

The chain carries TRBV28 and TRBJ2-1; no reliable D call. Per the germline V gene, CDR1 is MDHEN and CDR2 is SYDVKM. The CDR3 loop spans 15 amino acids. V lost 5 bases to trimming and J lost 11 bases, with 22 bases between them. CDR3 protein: CASSPGPLELPQQFF. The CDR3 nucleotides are TGTGCCAGCAGTCCCGGCCCCCTAGAACTCCCGCAGCAGTTCTTC.

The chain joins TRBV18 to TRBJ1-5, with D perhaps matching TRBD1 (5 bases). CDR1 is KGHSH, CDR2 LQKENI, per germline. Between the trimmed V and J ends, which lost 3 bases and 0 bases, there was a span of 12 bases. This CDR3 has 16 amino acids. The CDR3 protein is CASSPSGGPSNQPQHF. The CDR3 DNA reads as TGTGCCAGCTCACCTAGCGGGGGTCCTAGCAATCAGCCCCAGCATTTT.

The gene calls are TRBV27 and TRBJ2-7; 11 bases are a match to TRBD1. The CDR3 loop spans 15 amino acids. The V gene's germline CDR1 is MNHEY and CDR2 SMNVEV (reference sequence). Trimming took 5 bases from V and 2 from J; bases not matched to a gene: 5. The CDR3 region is CASSLKGQGAYEQYF. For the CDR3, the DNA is TGTGCCAGCAGTCTAAAGGGACAGGGGGCCTACGAGCAGTACTTC.

The CDR3 sequence is CASTKDLAGGNSPLHF. For the CDR3, the DNA is TGTGCCAGCACCAAAGATTTGGCCGGGGGTAATTCACCCCTCCACTTT. J is TRBJ1-6 and V is TRBV4-2, with D possibly being TRBD1 (5 bases). In germline, CDR1 is LGHNA, CDR2 YNFKEQ. With 7 bases removed from V and 6 bases from J, the gap between germline ends came to 19 bases. There are 16 residues in the CDR3.

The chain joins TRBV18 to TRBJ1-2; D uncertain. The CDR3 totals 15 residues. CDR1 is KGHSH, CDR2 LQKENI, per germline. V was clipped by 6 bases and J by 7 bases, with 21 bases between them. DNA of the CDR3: TGTGCCAGCTCCCAAGACGGGGAGGCCCGTGGTGGCTACACCTTC. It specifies CASSQDGEARGGYTF.

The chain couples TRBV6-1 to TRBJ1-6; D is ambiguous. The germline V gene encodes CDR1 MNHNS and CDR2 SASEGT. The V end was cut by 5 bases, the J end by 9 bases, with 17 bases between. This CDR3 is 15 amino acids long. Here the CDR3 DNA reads TGTGCCAGCAGTTCCACCGGACTCGAGGGTTCACCCCTCCACTTT. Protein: CASSSTGLEGSPLHF.

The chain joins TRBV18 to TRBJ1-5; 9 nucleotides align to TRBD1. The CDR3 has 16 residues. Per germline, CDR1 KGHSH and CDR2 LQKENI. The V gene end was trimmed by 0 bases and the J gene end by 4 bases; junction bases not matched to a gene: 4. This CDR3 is CASSPPDRGSNQPQHF. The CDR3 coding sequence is TGTGCCAGCTCACCACCGGACAGGGGATCTAATCAGCCCCAGCATTTT.

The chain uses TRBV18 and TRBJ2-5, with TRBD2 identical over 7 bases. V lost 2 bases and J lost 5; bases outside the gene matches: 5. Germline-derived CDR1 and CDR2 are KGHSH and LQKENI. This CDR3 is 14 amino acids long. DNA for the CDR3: TGTGCCAGCTCACCATGGGGGGGAACGGAGACCCAGTACTTC. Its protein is CASSPWGGTETQYF. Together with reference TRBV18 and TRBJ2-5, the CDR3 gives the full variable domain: NAGVMQNPRHLVRRRGQEARLRCSPMKGHSHVYWYRQLPEEGLKFMVYLQKENIIDESGMPKERFSAEFPKEGPSILRIQQVVRGDSAAYFCASSPWGGTETQYFGPGTRLLVL.

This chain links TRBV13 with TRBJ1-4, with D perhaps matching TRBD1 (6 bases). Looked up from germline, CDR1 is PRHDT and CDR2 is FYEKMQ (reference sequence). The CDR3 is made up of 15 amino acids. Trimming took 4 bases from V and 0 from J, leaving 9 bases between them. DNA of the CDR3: TGTGCCAGCAGCTCCTCAGGGGCAACTAATGAAAAACTGTTTTTT. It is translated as CASSSSGATNEKLFF. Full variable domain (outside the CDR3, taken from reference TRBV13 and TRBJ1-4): AAGVIQSPRHLIKEKRETATLKCYPIPRHDTVYWYQQGPGQDPQFLISFYEKMQSDKGSIPDRFSAQQFSDYHSELNMSSLELGDSALYFCASSSSGATNEKLFFGSGTQLSVL.

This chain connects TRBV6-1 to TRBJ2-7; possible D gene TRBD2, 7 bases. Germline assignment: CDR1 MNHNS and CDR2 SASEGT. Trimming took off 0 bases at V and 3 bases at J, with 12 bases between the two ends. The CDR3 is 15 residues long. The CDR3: CASSEAGGGLYEQYF. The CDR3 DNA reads TGTGCCAGCAGTGAAGCTGGGGGGGGCCTCTACGAGCAGTACTTC.

CDR3 sequence (DNA): TGCAGCGTGGACGGACTAGCTCGAGGGATTCAAGAGACCCAGTACTTC. Its protein product is CSVDGLARGIQETQYF. The gene calls are TRBV29-1 and TRBJ2-5; TRBD2 agrees at 8 bases. The CDR3 length is 16 residues. The germline V gene has CDR1 SQVTM and CDR2 ANQGSEA. J gave up 2 bases and V 6 bases, and 14 bases lay outside the gene matches. The full variable domain, its missing parts supplied by reference TRBV29-1 and TRBJ2-5, is SAVISQKPSRDICQRGTSLTIQCQVDSQVTMMFWYRQQPGQSLTLIATANQGSEATYESGFVIDKFPISRPNLTFSTLTVSNMSPEDSSIYLCSVDGLARGIQETQYFGPGTRLLVL.

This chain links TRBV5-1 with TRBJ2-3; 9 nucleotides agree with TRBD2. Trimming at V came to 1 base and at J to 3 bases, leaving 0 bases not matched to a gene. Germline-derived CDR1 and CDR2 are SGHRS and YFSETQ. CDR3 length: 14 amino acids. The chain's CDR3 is CASSLTSGTDTQYF. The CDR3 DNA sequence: TGCGCCAGCAGCTTGACTAGCGGGACAGATACGCAGTATTTT.

For the CDR3, the DNA is TGTGCCAGCAGCTTATCAGAAACCACCGGGGAGCTGTTTTTT. Translation: CASSLSETTGELFF. V gene TRBV11-2 combines with J gene TRBJ2-2; D is uncertain. The V and J ends lost 2 bases and 4 bases respectively, with 8 bases between them. The CDR3 loop spans 14 amino acids. The germline gives CDR1 SGHAT, CDR2 FQNNGV. Full variable domain (rest looked up from reference TRBV11-2 and TRBJ2-2): EAGVAQSPRYKIIEKRQSVAFWCNPISGHATLYWYQQILGQGPKLLIQFQNNGVVDDSQLPKDRFSAERLKGVDSTLKIQPAKLEDSAVYLCASSLSETTGELFFGEGSRLTVL.

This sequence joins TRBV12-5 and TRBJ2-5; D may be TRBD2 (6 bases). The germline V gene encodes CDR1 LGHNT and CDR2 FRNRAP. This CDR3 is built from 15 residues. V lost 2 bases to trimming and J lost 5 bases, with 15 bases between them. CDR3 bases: TGTGCTAGTGGTTTGCCCTCTTCCGGAGGGGAGACCCAGTACTTC. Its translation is CASGLPSSGGETQYF.

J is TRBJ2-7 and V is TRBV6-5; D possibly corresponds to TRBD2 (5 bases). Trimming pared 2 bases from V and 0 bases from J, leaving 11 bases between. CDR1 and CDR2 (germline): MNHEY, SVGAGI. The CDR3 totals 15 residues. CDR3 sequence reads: CASSYPLVLSYEQYF. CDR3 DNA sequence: TGTGCCAGCAGTTACCCACTAGTACTCTCCTACGAGCAGTACTTC.

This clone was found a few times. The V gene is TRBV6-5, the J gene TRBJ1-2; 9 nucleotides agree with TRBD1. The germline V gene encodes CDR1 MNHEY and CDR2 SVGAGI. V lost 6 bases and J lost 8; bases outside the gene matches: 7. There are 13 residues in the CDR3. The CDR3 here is CASRKPGQGGYTF. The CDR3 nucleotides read TGTGCCAGCAGAAAGCCGGGACAGGGAGGCTACACCTTC.

CDR3 in DNA: TGTGCCAGCAGCGTGAGGGACAGGGACTCTGGAAACACCATATATTTT. Translating it yields CASSVRDRDSGNTIYF. The rearrangement links TRBV9 to TRBJ1-3, with 9 positions matching TRBD1. Germline V gives CDR1 SGDLS, CDR2 YYNGEE. The CDR3 is 16 amino acids. V shed 2 bases, J shed 0 bases, and the junction held 3 bases outside the gene matches.

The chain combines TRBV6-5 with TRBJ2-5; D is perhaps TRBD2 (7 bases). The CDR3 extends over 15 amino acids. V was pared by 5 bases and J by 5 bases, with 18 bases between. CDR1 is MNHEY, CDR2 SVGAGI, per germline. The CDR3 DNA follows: TGTGCCAGCAGTCGGACCCACGGGGGGCGGGAGACCCAGTACTTC. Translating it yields CASSRTHGGRETQYF.

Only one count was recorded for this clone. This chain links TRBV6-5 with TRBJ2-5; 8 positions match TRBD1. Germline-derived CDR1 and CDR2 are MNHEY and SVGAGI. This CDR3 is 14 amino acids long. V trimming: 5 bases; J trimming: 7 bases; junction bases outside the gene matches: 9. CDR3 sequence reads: CASSADRVSSTQYF. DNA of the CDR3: TGTGCCAGCAGTGCGGACAGGGTCAGCTCGACCCAGTACTTC.